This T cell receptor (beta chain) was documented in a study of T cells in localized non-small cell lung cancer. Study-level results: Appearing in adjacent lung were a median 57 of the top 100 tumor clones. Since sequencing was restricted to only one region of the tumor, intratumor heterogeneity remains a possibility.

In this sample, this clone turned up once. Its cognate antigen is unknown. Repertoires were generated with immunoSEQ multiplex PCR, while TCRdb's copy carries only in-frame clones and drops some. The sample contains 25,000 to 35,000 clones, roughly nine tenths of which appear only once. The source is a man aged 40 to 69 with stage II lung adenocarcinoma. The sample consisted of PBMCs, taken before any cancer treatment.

The chain's CDR3 is CASSQGGTLNTEAFF. In DNA, the CDR3 is TGTGCCAGCAGCCAAGGTGGGACCCTGAACACTGAAGCTTTCTTT. The gene calls are TRBV4-2 and TRBJ1-1; D is possibly TRBD1 (5 bases). Trimming took off 1 base at V and 0 bases at J, with 9 bases between the two ends. The CDR3 has 15 residues. Germline loops: CDR1 LGHNA, CDR2 YNFKEQ.